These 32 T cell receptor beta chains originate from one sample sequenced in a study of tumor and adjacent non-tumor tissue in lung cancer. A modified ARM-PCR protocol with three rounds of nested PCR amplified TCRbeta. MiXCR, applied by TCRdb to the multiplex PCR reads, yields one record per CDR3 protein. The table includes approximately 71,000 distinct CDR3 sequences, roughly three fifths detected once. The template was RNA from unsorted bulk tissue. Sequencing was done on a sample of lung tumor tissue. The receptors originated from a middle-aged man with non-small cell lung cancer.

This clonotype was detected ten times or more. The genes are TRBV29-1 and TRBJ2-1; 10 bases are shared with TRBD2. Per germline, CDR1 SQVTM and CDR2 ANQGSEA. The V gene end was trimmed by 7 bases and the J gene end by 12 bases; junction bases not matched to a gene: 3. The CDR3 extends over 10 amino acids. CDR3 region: CSGTSGLQFF. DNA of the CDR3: TGCAGCGGGACTAGCGGACTGCAGTTCTTC.

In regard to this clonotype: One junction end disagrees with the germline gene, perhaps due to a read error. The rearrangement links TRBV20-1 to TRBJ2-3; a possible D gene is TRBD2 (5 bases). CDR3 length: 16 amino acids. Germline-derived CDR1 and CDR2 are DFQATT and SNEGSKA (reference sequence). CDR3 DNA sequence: TGCAGTGCTAGAGTCAGACGGGTAGCGAGCACAGATACGCACTATTTT. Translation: CSARVRRVASTDTHYF.

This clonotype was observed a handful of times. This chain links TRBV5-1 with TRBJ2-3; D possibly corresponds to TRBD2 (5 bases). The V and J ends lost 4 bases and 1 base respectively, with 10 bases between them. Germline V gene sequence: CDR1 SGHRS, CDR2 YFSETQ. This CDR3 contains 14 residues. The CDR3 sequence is CASSQGLGTDTQYF. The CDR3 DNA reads TGCGCCAGCAGCCAAGGACTGGGCACAGATACGCAGTATTTT.

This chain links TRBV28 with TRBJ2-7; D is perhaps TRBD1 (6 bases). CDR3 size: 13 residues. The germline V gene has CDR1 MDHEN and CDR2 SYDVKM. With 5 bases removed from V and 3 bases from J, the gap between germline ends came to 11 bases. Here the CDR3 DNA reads TGTGCCAGCAGTCCGGGACAAGGCTACGAGCAGTACTTC. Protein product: CASSPGQGYEQYF. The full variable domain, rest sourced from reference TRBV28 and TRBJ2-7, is DVKVTQSSRYLVKRTGEKVFLECVQDMDHENMFWYRQDPGLGLRLIYFSYDVKMKEKGDIPEGYSVSREKKERFSLILESASTNQTSMYLCASSPGQGYEQYFGPGTRLTVT.

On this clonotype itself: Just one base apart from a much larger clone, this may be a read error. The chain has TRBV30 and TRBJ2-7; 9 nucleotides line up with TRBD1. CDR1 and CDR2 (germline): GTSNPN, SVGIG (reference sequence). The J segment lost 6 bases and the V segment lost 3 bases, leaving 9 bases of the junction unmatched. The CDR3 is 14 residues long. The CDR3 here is CAWRKGTGRREQYF. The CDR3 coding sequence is TGTGCCTGGAGAAAAGGGACAGGGCGCCGCGAGCAGTACTTC.

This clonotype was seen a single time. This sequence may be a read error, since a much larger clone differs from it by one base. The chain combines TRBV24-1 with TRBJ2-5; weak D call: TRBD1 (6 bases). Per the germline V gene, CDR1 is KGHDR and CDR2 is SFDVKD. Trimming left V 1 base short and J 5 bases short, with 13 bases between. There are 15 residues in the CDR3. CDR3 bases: TGTGCCACCAGTGATTTAAGGCAGGGGTGGGAGACCCAGTACTTC. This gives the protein CATSDLRQGWETQYF.

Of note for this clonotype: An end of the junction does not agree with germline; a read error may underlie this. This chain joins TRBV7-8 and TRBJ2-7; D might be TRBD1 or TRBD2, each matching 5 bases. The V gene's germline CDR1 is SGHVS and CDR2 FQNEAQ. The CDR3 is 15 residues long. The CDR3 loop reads CASSLSDGTFYVQYF. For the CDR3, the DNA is TGTGCCAGTAGCTTATCGGACGGGACCTTCTACGTGCAGTACTTC.

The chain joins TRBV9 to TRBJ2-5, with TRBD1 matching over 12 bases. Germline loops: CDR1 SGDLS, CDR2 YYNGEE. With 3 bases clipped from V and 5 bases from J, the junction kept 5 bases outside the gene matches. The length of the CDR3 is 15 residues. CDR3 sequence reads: CASSGGQGAGETQYF. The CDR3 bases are TGTGCCAGCAGCGGGGGACAGGGGGCAGGGGAGACCCAGTACTTC.

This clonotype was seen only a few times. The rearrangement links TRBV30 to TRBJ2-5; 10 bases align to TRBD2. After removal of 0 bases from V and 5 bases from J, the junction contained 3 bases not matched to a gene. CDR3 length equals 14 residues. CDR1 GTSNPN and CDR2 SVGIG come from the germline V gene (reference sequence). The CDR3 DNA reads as TGTGCCTGGAGTGTACAGACTAGCGGGGAGACCCAGTACTTC. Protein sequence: CAWSVQTSGETQYF.

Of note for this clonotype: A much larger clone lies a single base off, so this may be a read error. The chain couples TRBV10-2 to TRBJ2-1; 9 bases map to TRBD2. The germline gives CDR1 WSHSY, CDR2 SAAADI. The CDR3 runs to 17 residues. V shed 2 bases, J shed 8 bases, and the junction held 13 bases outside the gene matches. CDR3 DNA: TGCGCCAGCAGTGAGCGCGGAGCGGGAGGACGACACGATGAGCAGTTCTTC. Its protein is CASSERGAGGRHDEQFF.

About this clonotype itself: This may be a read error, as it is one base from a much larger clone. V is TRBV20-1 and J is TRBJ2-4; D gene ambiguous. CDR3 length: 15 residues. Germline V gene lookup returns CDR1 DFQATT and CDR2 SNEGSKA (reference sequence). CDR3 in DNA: TGCGGTGTTGCCAAGGAATACCTACGCAAAAACATTCAGTACTTC. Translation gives CGVAKEYLRKNIQYF.

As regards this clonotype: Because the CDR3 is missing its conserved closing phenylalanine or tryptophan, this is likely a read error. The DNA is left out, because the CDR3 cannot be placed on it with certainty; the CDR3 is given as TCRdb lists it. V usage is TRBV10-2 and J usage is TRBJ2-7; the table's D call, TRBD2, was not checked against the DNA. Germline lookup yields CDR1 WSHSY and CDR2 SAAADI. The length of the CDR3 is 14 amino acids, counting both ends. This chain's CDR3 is CASSETGIAYEQYY.

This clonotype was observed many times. CDR3: CASSFSPGQGYNTQYF. CDR3 coding DNA: TGTGCCAGCAGTTTTTCCCCGGGACAGGGATATAATACGCAGTATTTT. The chain links TRBV6-5 to TRBJ2-3; TRBD1 matches at 9 bases. The CDR3 sequence is 16 residues long. The germline gives CDR1 MNHEY, CDR2 SVGAGI. Trimming removed 4 bases from V and 7 bases from J; junction bases left unmatched: 12.

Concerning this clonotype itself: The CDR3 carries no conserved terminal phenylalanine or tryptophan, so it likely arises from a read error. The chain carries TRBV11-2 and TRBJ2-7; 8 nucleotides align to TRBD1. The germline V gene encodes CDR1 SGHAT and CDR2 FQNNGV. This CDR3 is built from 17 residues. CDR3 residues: CASSLGSGGASSYEQYL. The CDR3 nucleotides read TGTGCCAGCAGTTTAGGTTCAGGGGGCGCCAGCTCCTACGAGCAGTACTTA.

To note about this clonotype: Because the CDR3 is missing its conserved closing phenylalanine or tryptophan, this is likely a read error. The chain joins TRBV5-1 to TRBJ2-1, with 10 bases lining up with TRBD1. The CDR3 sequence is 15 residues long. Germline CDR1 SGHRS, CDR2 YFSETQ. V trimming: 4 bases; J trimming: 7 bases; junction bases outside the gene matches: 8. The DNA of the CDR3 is TGCGCCAGCAGCATGGGACAGGGGACCAGGAATGAGCAGTTCCTC. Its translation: CASSMGQGTRNEQFL.

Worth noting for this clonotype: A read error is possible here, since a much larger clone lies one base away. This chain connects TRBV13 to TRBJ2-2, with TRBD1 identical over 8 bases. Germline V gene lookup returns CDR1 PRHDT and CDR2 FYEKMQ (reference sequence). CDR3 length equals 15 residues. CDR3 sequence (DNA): TGTGACAGCCTTATGTGGACAGGGAGCACCGGGGAGCTGTTTTTT. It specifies CDSLMWTGSTGELFF. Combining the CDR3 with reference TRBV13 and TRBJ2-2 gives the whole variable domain AAGVIQSPRHLIKEKRETATLKCYPIPRHDTVYWYQQGPGQDPQFLISFYEKMQSDKGSIPDRFSAQQFSDYHSELNMSSLELGDSALYFCDSLMWTGSTGELFFGEGSRLTVL.

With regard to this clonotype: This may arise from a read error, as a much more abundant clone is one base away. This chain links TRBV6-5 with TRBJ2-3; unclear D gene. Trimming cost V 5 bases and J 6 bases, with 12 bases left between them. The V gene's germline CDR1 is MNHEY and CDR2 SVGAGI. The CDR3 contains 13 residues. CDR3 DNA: TGTGCCAGCAGTCGCTGGATCTTGGATACGCAGTATTTT. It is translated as CASSRWILDTQYF.

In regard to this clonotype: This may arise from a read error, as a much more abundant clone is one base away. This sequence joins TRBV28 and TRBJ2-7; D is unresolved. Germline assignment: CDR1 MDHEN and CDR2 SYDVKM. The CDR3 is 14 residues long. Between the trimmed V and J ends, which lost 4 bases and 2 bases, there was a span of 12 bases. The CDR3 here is CASSYMSRTYEQYF. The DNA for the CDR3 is TGTGCCAGCAGTTATATGTCTCGGACCTACGAGCAGTACTTC.

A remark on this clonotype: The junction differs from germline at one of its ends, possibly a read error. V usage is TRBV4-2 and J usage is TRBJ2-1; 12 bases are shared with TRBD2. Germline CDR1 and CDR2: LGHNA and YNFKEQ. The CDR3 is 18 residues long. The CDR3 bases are TGTGCCAGCAGCCGCGGACTAGCGGGATGGAGCTCCTATAATGAGCAGTTCTTC. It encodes CASSRGLAGWSSYNEQFF.

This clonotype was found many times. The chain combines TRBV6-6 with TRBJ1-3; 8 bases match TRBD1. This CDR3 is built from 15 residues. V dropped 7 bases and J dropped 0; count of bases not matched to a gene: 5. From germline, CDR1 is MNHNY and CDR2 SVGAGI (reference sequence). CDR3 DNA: TGTGCCAGCACCCAACAGGGGGTCTCTGGAAACACCATATATTTT. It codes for CASTQQGVSGNTIYF.

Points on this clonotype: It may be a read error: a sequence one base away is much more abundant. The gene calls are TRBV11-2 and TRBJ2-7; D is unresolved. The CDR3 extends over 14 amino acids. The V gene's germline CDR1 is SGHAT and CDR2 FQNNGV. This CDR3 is CASNLDIISYEQYF. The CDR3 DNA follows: TGTGCCAGCAACTTAGACATCATCTCCTACGAGCAGTACTTC.

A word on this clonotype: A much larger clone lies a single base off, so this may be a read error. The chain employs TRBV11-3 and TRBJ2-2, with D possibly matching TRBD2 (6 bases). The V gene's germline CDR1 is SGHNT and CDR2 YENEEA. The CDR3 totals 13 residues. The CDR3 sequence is CASSNADTGGLFF. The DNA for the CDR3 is TGTGCCAGCAGTAACGCGGACACCGGGGGGCTGTTTTTT. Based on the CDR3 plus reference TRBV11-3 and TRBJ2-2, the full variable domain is EAGVVQSPRYKIIEKKQPVAFWCNPISGHNTLYWYLQNLGQGPELLIRYENEEAVDDSQLPKDRFSAERLKGVDSTLKIQPAELGDSAVYLCASSNADTGGLFFGEGSRLTVL.

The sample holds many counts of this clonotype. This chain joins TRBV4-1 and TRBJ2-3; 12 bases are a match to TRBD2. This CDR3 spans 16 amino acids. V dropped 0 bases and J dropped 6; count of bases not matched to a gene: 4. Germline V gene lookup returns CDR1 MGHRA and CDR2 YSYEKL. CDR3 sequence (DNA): TGCGCCAGCAGCCAAGAACTAGCGGGAGGCTTGGATACGCAGTATTTT. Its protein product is CASSQELAGGLDTQYF.

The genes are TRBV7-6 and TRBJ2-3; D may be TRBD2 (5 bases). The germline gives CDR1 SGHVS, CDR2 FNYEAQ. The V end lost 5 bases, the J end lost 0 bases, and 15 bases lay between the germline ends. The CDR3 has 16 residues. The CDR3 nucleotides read TGTGCCAGCAGCCCGAGCGCGCGGACTAGCACAGATACGCAGTATTTT. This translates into CASSPSARTSTDTQYF.

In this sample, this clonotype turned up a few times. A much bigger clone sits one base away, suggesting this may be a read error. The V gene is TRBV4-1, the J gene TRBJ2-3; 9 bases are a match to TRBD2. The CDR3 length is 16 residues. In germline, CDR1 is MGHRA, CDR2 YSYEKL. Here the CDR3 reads CASSLKRGTSIDTQYF. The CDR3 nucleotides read TGCGCCAGCAGCCTAAAGCGGGGGACTAGCATAGATACGCAGTATTTT.

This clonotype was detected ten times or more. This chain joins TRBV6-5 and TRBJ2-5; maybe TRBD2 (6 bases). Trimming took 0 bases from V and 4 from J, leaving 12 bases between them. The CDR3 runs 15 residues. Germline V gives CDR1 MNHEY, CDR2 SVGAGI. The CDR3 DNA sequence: TGTGCCAGCAGTTACTCATTTCGGAGGGTAGAGACCCAGTACTTC. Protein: CASSYSFRRVETQYF.

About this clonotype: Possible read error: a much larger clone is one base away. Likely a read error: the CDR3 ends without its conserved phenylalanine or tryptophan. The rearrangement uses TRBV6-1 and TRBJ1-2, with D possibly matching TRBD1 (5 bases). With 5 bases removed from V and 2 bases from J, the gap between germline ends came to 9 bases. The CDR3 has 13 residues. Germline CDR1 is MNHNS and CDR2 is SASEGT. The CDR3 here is CASSTDSNYGYTV. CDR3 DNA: TGTGCCAGCAGTACCGACAGCAACTATGGCTACACCGTC.

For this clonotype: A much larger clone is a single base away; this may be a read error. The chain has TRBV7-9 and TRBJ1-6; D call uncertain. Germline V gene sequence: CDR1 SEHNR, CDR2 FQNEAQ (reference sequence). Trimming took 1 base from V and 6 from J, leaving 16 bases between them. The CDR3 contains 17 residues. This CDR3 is CASSLEDQVPLNSPLHF. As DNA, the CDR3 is TGTGCCAGCAGCTTAGAGGACCAAGTCCCTCTTAATTCACCCCTCCACTTT.

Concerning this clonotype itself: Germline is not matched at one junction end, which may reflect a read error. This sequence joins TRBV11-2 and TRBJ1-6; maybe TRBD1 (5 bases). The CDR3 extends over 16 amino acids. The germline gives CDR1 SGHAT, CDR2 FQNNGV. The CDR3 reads CVSRFSGHNYNSPLHF. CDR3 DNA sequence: TGTGTCAGCCGCTTCTCCGGACACAACTATAATTCACCCCTCCACTTT.

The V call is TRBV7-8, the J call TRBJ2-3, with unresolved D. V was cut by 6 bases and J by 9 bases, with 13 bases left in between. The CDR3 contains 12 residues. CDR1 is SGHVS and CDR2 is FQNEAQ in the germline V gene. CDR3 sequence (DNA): TGTGCCAGCAGTGACGCATGGGAAACGCAGTATTTT. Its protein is CASSDAWETQYF.

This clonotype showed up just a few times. In DNA form, the CDR3 reads TGTGCCATCAGGGAAGGGACTAGCCTCTCAGATACGCAGTATTTT. Translating it yields CAIREGTSLSDTQYF. This chain uses TRBV10-3 with TRBJ2-3; TRBD2 agrees at 9 bases. The germline V gene has CDR1 ENHRY and CDR2 SYGVKD. V shed 6 bases and J 4 bases; nucleotides not matched to a gene: 8. The CDR3 contains 15 residues.

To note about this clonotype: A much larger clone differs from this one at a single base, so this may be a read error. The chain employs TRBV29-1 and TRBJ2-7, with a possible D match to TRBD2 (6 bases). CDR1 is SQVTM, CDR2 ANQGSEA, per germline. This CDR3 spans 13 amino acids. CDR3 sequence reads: CGTRGSESYEQYF. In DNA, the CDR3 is TGCGGCACGCGGGGAAGCGAGTCCTACGAGCAGTACTTC.